The 17 T cell receptor beta chains below all came from one sample that was sequenced in a study of blood T cell repertoires in COVID-19. Repertoires were generated with immunoSEQ multiplex PCR, while TCRdb's copy carries only in-frame clones and drops some. Of about 370,000 clones in the sample, 90% are singletons; the top ten hold about 6.8%. Sequencing input: peripheral blood. Receptors were obtained from a man aged 18-30 years with active or convalescent COVID-19.

The chain carries TRBV6-6 and TRBJ1-5; 7 bases line up with TRBD1. The germline gives CDR1 MNHNY, CDR2 SVGAGI (reference sequence). V lost 8 bases and J lost 0; bases outside the gene matches: 10. The length of the CDR3 is 16 residues. Written as DNA, the CDR3 is TGTGCCAGCGTCAGGACAGGAGGGTATAGCAATCAGCCCCAGCATTTT. Translating gives CASVRTGGYSNQPQHF.

The chain combines TRBV3-1 (or the pseudogene TRBV3-2) with TRBJ1-4, with D hard to call. CDR3 length: 15 residues. Germline lookup yields CDR1 LGHDT and CDR2 YNNKEL (reference sequence). V was trimmed by 0 bases and J by 4 bases, leaving 9 bases between them. DNA for the CDR3: TGTGCCAGCAGCCAAGATACTCTGCATAATGAAAAACTGTTTTTT. It encodes CASSQDTLHNEKLFF.

The V gene is TRBV14, the J gene TRBJ1-6; TRBD1 aligns across 9 bases. The V gene end was trimmed by 5 bases and the J gene end by 7 bases; junction bases not matched to a gene: 3. CDR1 is SGHDN, CDR2 FVKESK, per germline. The CDR3 has 14 residues. The CDR3 sequence: CASSSTGGNSPLHF. CDR3 nucleotides: TGTGCCAGCAGCTCCACAGGGGGCAATTCACCCCTCCACTTT.

This clone was seen a handful of times. The chain joins TRBV2 to TRBJ2-7; perhaps TRBD1 as D (6 bases). There are 16 residues in the CDR3. Germline V gene sequence: CDR1 SNHLY, CDR2 FYNNEI. V dropped 4 bases and J dropped 3 bases, with 19 bases sitting between them. In nucleotides, the CDR3 is TGTGCCAGCAGTGGGCGACAGGACCTTGTCGGCTACGAGCAGTACTTC. Translation: CASSGRQDLVGYEQYF.

This clone has more than one count but fewer than ten. The chain has TRBV7-2 and TRBJ2-7; D is uncertain. The germline V and J ends were trimmed by 1 base and 3 bases, with 7 bases remaining between them. From germline, CDR1 is SGHTA and CDR2 FQGNSA. The CDR3 runs to 13 residues. This chain's CDR3 is CASSLVGGYEQYF. In DNA form, the CDR3 reads TGTGCCAGCAGCTTAGTCGGTGGCTACGAGCAGTACTTC.

As DNA, the CDR3 is TGTGCCAGCAGTTACTTTGGTAGCGGGGTGCCCTGGGCCTACAATGAGCAGTTCTTC. This gives the protein CASSYFGSGVPWAYNEQFF. J is TRBJ2-1 and V is TRBV6-2 or TRBV6-3; 8 nucleotides align to TRBD2. Unmatched junction bases numbered 13, after V lost 1 base and J lost 2 bases. Germline V lookup: CDR1 MNHEY, CDR2 SVGEGT. The CDR3 has 19 residues.

CDR3 nucleotide sequence: TGTGCCAGCACCCAGGGAGGTTATAGCAATCAGCCCCAGCATTTT. This codes for CASTQGGYSNQPQHF. The chain combines TRBV28 with TRBJ1-5, with TRBD1 as a possible D gene (5 bases). The V and J ends lost 7 bases and 0 bases respectively, with 13 bases between them. Germline V CDR1 and CDR2: MDHEN, SYDVKM. The CDR3 runs 15 residues. Full variable domain (missing parts from reference TRBV28 and TRBJ1-5): DVKVTQSSRYLVKRTGEKVFLECVQDMDHENMFWYRQDPGLGLRLIYFSYDVKMKEKGDIPEGYSVSREKKERFSLILESASTNQTSMYLCASTQGGYSNQPQHFGDGTRLSIL.

A few counts support this clone. This sequence joins TRBV27 and TRBJ1-3; 9 bases line up with TRBD1. The junction had 6 bases not matched to a gene; V was cut back by 6 bases and J by 3 bases. From germline, CDR1 is MNHEY and CDR2 SMNVEV (reference sequence). The CDR3 has 15 residues. The CDR3, as DNA: TGTGCCAGCAGATCAAGACAGGGGGTTGGAAACACCATATATTTT. It encodes CASRSRQGVGNTIYF.

This clone was picked up one time. The genes are TRBV29-1 and TRBJ2-1; the match to TRBD2 covers 8 bases. Germline trimming cut 3 bases from V and 1 base from J; bases unmatched to any gene: 11. Germline CDR1 SQVTM, CDR2 ANQGSEA. The CDR3 sequence is 17 residues long. CDR3 sequence reads: CSVDGVGGGLSYNEQFF. In DNA form, the CDR3 reads TGCAGCGTTGATGGCGTCGGCGGGGGGTTGTCCTACAATGAGCAGTTCTTC.

This clone was picked up many times. The rearrangement links TRBV7-9 to TRBJ1-1; D not resolved. Trimming took 7 bases from V and 7 from J, leaving 16 bases between them. Per the germline V gene, CDR1 is SEHNR and CDR2 is FQNEAQ (reference sequence). The CDR3 extends over 13 amino acids. This chain's CDR3 is CASTPGVSGEAFF. The DNA of the CDR3 is TGTGCCAGCACACCCGGAGTGTCGGGTGAAGCTTTCTTT.

This chain links TRBV2 with TRBJ2-2; 7 bases align to TRBD1. V was clipped by 6 bases and J by 6 bases; unmatched bases: 13. Germline CDR1 SNHLY, CDR2 FYNNEI. CDR3 length: 16 residues. CDR3 bases: TGTGCCAGCAGGAAGGGACAGTTTAAAGGGCCCGGGGAGCTGTTTTTT. It encodes CASRKGQFKGPGELFF. The whole variable domain, remainder taken from reference TRBV2 and TRBJ2-2, is EPEVTQTPSHQVTQMGQEVILRCVPISNHLYFYWYRQILGQKVEFLVSFYNNEISEKSEIFDDQFSVERPDGSNFTLKIRSTKLEDSAMYFCASRKGQFKGPGELFFGEGSRLTVL.

J is TRBJ2-1 and V is TRBV23-1, with D possibly matching TRBD2 (5 bases). Being an ORF, TRBV23-1 has a function that is uncertain. There are 16 residues in the CDR3. The V and J ends lost 0 bases and 2 bases respectively, with 11 bases between them. The chain's CDR3 is CASSQSEGQTYNEQFF. The CDR3 bases are TGCGCCAGCAGTCAATCAGAGGGTCAGACCTACAATGAGCAGTTCTTC.

This clone was counted once. The rearrangement joins TRBV7-9 to TRBJ1-4; 7 bases align to TRBD1. The CDR3 loop spans 16 amino acids. Germline lookup yields CDR1 SEHNR and CDR2 FQNEAQ (reference sequence). V was pared by 3 bases and J by 6 bases, with 10 bases of the junction left unmatched. The CDR3 DNA reads TGTGCCAGCAGCTTTGGGGAAGGGGGCGCCTATGAAAAACTGTTTTTT. Translation: CASSFGEGGAYEKLFF.

The chain uses TRBV2 and TRBJ2-5, with 8 bases aligning to TRBD1. This CDR3 comprises 15 residues. With 7 bases clipped from V and 1 base from J, the junction kept 8 bases outside the gene matches. Per the germline V gene, CDR1 is SNHLY and CDR2 is FYNNEI. CDR3 sequence: CASTGQGQTQETQYF. The CDR3 DNA sequence: TGTGCCAGCACCGGACAGGGCCAGACCCAAGAGACCCAGTACTTC.

This sequence joins TRBV10-3 and TRBJ2-7, with 7 bases matching TRBD1. The CDR3 contains 16 residues. The J segment lost 0 bases and the V segment lost 4 bases, leaving 9 bases of the junction unmatched. Looked up from germline, CDR1 is ENHRY and CDR2 is SYGVKD. CDR3 sequence: CAISGPPRDSSYEQYF. CDR3 DNA: TGTGCCATCAGTGGTCCTCCCCGGGACAGCTCCTACGAGCAGTACTTC.

CDR3 DNA sequence: TGTGCCATCAGTGAGTCGACAGGGGGCGCAGGTGGCTACACCTTC. This gives the protein CAISESTGGAGGYTF. This chain joins TRBV10-3 and TRBJ1-2; 10 bases agree with TRBD1. The CDR3 is 15 residues long. V lost 0 bases, J lost 7 bases, and 5 bases stayed unmatched. The germline V gene encodes CDR1 ENHRY and CDR2 SYGVKD.

The chain is built from TRBV5-1 and TRBJ2-5, with a weak D call TRBD1 (5 bases). Germline V gives CDR1 SGHRS, CDR2 YFSETQ. The CDR3 runs 17 residues. V shed 1 base and J shed 2 bases, with 18 bases lying between them. The CDR3 nucleotides read TGCGCCAGCAGCTTGTCCGCAGGGAAAAGGGGACAAGAGACCCAGTACTTC. It yields the protein CASSLSAGKRGQETQYF.